This TCR beta chain was retrieved from a study of blood T cell repertoires in COVID-19. Per the authors' pipeline: Nucleated cell counts were estimated from reference gene primer amplification. Libraries were prepared by immunoSEQ multiplex PCR; TCRdb keeps only in-frame clonotypes and omits some of them. That table furnishes V, J and clone size, whereas the DNA furnished D and trimming. The data show roughly 200,000 clones, with around four fifths seen just once and 4.5% to 6% held by the top ten. The length of the CDR3 is 16 residues. The germline V gene encodes CDR1 SGHDN and CDR2 FVKESK. Between the trimmed V and J ends, which lost 0 bases and 2 bases, there was a span of 12 bases.

Sequencing was carried out using peripheral blood. The chain recombines TRBV14 with TRBJ2-3; the D gene is possibly TRBD1 (6 bases). The sequence was collected from a woman aged 70-85 years with active or convalescent COVID-19. CDR3 bases: TGTGCCAGCAGCCAAGATCTTCACAGGGACACAGATACGCAGTATTTT. Translation gives CASSQDLHRDTDTQYF.